This entry features one T cell receptor beta chain sequence. The antigen remains undetermined. This CDR3 spans 13 amino acids. Germline CDR1 reads MNHNY; CDR2 reads SVGAGI (reference sequence). Germline trimming cut 6 bases from V and 7 bases from J; bases unmatched to any gene: 7. The data are from a study of cytomegalovirus exposure and HLA in healthy donors. Study outcomes and limitations: A later analysis appeared to link common viral pathogens to several of the most significant clusters. Excluded: some indistinguishable V segments such as TRBV6-2 and TRBV6-3.

60 Vbeta and 13 Jbeta primers were used in PCR. The assay was immunoSEQ multiplex PCR, and TCRdb's table has in-frame clones only and misses some. The sample has 35,000 to 40,000 clones; over 70% are singletons. The specimen was PBMCs. This TCR derives from a man under 40 in good health and CMV-seronegative. V usage is TRBV6-6 and J usage is TRBJ1-2; 8 bases line up with TRBD1. CDR3 residues: CASRDQGAGGYTF. The DNA for the CDR3 is TGTGCCAGCAGGGATCAGGGGGCGGGTGGCTACACCTTC.